This is a list of T cell receptor beta chains from one sample in a study of shared clonotypes between healthy human individuals. The protocol was immunoSEQ multiplex PCR, while the TCRdb copy is restricted to in-frame clones and leaves out a portion. In the table there are some 2.3 million clones, 80% to 95% of which are singletons. The source material was naive CD4+ T cells from PBMCs. The receptor set was obtained from a man aged 18 to 30 in good health. Some clones in this sample may be carry-over from other donors' samples. Both conserved end residues are part of each CDR3. Fields, in order: V gene, J gene, D gene, clone size, CDR3 protein, CDR3 DNA. The D gene is left open where the match is weak. Clone size appears in some rows only: once, few, many, or a class for an expanded clone.

TRBV11-2	TRBJ2-3	TRBD1	.	CASSLIQGKLHTQYF	TGTGCCAGCAGCTTAATACAGGGGAAGTTGCATACGCAGTATTTT
TRBV7-3	TRBJ2-7	.	.	CASSLPPYEQYF	TGTGCCAGCAGCTTGCCCCCATACGAGCAGTACTTC
TRBV4-2	TRBJ2-1	.	.	CASSRPGSYNEQFF	TGTGCCAGCAGCCGCCCGGGGAGCTACAATGAGCAGTTCTTC
TRBV5-1	TRBJ2-1	TRBD2	.	CASSLGPTSGAYNEQFF	TGCGCCAGCAGCTTGGGCCCGACTAGCGGGGCCTACAATGAGCAGTTCTTC
TRBV6-1	TRBJ2-3	.	.	CASPGVTDTQYF	TGTGCCAGCCCGGGTGTAACAGATACGCAGTATTTT
TRBV28	TRBJ2-7	TRBD2	.	CASRSGTRGEQYF	TGTGCCAGCAGGTCCGGGACTAGAGGCGAGCAGTACTTC
TRBV6-1	TRBJ2-6	.	.	CASSESGRLVSSGANVLTF	TGTGCCAGCAGTGAATCGGGACGGCTTGTAAGCTCTGGGGCCAACGTCCTGACTTTC
TRBV7-2	TRBJ1-3	.	.	CASSFGGRVSGNTIYF	TGTGCCAGCAGCTTTGGGGGGCGGGTTAGTGGAAACACCATATATTTT
TRBV5-1	TRBJ2-7	TRBD2	.	CASSFSGSPYEQYF	TGCGCCAGCAGCTTTAGCGGGAGCCCCTACGAGCAGTACTTC
TRBV10-1	TRBJ2-7	.	.	CASSQQGYHEQYF	TGCGCCAGCAGCCAACAGGGTTACCACGAGCAGTACTTC
TRBV11-3	TRBJ2-7	.	.	CASSWTGLARWGDLHEQYF	TGTGCCAGCAGCTGGACCGGGCTAGCGAGGTGGGGAGACCTCCACGAGCAGTACTTC
TRBV4-1	TRBJ2-7	.	.	CASSQDSRNSYEQYF	TGCGCCAGCAGCCAAGATTCCAGGAACTCCTACGAGCAGTACTTC
TRBV30	TRBJ2-6	TRBD1	.	CARIRDSSGANVLTF	TGTGCCAGAATCCGGGACAGCTCTGGGGCCAACGTCCTGACTTTC
TRBV7-9	TRBJ1-6	.	.	CASSLTQGSPLHF	TGTGCCAGCAGCTTAACCCAGGGGTCACCCCTCCACTTT
TRBV19	TRBJ2-1	TRBD2	.	CASSVARTRQAEQFF	TGTGCCAGTAGTGTGGCCCGGACTAGACAAGCTGAGCAGTTCTTC
TRBV30	TRBJ1-2	.	.	CARTPGVNNYGYTF	TGTGCCAGGACTCCGGGGGTGAATAACTATGGCTACACCTTC
TRBV6-5	TRBJ1-5	.	once	CASSYHRDNQPQHF	TGTGCCAGCAGTTACCACAGGGATAATCAGCCCCAGCATTTT
TRBV5-1	TRBJ1-3	TRBD1	.	CASSSKQGAGNTIYF	TGCGCCAGCAGCTCTAAACAGGGGGCTGGAAACACCATATATTTT
TRBV11-2	TRBJ1-2	TRBD1	.	CASSDLVDRVRGYTF	TGTGCCAGCAGCGACCTCGTGGACAGGGTCCGCGGCTACACCTTC
TRBV7-9	TRBJ1-1	TRBD1	.	CASSSRGIGEAFF	TGTGCCAGCAGCTCCAGGGGGATTGGTGAAGCTTTCTTT
TRBV6-1	TRBJ2-3	.	.	CASKFAGTTDTQYF	TGTGCCAGCAAGTTTGCGGGGACCACAGATACGCAGTATTTT
TRBV28	TRBJ1-2	.	.	CASRYALGAVGYTF	TGTGCCAGCAGGTACGCTCTGGGGGCTGTTGGCTACACCTTC
TRBV5-1	TRBJ2-7	.	.	CASSFDIPASYEQYF	TGCGCCAGCAGCTTTGACATACCTGCTTCCTACGAGCAGTACTTC
TRBV28	TRBJ2-7	.	.	CASSLPEPYEQYF	TGTGCCAGCAGCCTACCTGAGCCCTACGAGCAGTACTTC
TRBV5-6	TRBJ1-4	TRBD1	.	CASSLRQGGEKLFF	TGTGCCAGCAGCTTAAGACAGGGAGGTGAAAAACTGTTTTTT
TRBV30	TRBJ2-7	TRBD2	.	CAWSGRLAGNEQYF	TGTGCCTGGAGTGGTAGACTAGCGGGAAACGAGCAGTACTTC
TRBV10-1	TRBJ2-3	TRBD1	.	CASGDRGGETDTQYF	TGCGCCAGCGGGGACAGGGGAGGCGAGACAGATACGCAGTATTTT
TRBV9	TRBJ2-7	TRBD2	.	CASSVDISGSYEQYF	TGTGCCAGCAGCGTAGATATAAGCGGGAGCTACGAGCAGTACTTC
TRBV7-9	TRBJ2-1	TRBD2	.	CASSPRSSGGYNEQFF	TGTGCCAGCAGCCCCAGATCTAGCGGGGGTTACAATGAGCAGTTCTTC
TRBV7-2	TRBJ1-2	TRBD1	few	CASSPGQGPSGYTF	TGTGCCAGCAGCCCCGGACAGGGGCCGTCTGGCTACACCTTC
TRBV28	TRBJ2-2	TRBD2	once	CASKGLAALGDTGELFF	TGTGCCAGCAAAGGACTAGCGGCCTTGGGTGACACCGGGGAGCTGTTTTTT
TRBV9	TRBJ1-1	.	.	CASSTPRPGRHLDTEAFF	TGTGCCAGCAGCACCCCTCGGCCGGGGCGCCACCTTGACACTGAAGCTTTCTTT
TRBV27	TRBJ1-1	.	.	CASRTDRQNTEAFF	TGTGCCAGCAGGACGGACAGACAGAACACTGAAGCTTTCTTT
TRBV4-1	TRBJ1-1	.	few	CASSQEGVSLGTEAFF	TGCGCCAGCAGCCAAGAGGGCGTCAGCTTGGGCACTGAAGCTTTCTTT
TRBV4-1	TRBJ2-2	TRBD1	.	CASSQGTGGYTGELFF	TGCGCCAGCAGCCAAGGGACAGGGGGGTACACCGGGGAGCTGTTTTTT
TRBV19	TRBJ1-5	.	.	CASRTEYSNQPQHF	TGTGCCAGTAGGACAGAATATAGCAATCAGCCCCAGCATTTT
TRBV10-3	TRBJ1-2	.	.	CAISAGPSYGYTF	TGTGCCATCAGTGCCGGGCCTTCCTATGGCTACACCTTC
TRBV6-4	TRBJ2-3	.	.	CASSPVILSTDTQYF	TGTGCCAGCAGTCCCGTTATCTTAAGCACAGATACGCAGTATTTT
TRBV28	TRBJ2-3	.	.	CASSLIKNTQYF	TGTGCCAGCAGTTTGATCAAAAATACGCAGTATTTT
TRBV7-2	TRBJ2-4	.	.	CASRHGGGGRAAVNIQYF	TGTGCCAGCAGGCATGGGGGAGGGGGCAGGGCGGCGGTAAACATTCAGTACTTC
TRBV29-1	TRBJ2-7	.	.	CSVADRNPYEQYF	TGCAGCGTGGCCGACAGGAACCCCTACGAGCAGTACTTC
TRBV27	TRBJ2-7	.	.	CASSLTLAGSSYEQYF	TGTGCCAGCAGTTTAACCCTGGCAGGGAGCTCCTACGAGCAGTACTTC